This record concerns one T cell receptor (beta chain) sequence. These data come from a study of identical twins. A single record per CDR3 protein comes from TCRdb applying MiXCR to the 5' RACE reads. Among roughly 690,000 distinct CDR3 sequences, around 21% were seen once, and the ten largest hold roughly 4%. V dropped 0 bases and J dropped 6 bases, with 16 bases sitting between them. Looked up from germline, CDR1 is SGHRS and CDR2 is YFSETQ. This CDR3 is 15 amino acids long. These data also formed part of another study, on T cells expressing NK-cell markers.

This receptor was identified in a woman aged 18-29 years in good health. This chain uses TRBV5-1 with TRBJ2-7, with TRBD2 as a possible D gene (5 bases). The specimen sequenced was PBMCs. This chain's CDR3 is CASSLARGESREQYF. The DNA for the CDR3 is TGCGCCAGCAGCTTGGCTCGGGGAGAATCGCGCGAGCAGTACTTC.